This passage covers 29 T cell receptor beta chains from one sample sequenced in a study of blood T cell repertoires in COVID-19. Clones were sequenced by immunoSEQ multiplex PCR, and TCRdb holds only the in-frame ones, with some missing. The sample shows roughly 100,000 clones, roughly nine tenths of them seen only once. The source material was peripheral blood. The receptors derive from a human donor in a cohort sampled during active COVID-19.

This sequence joins TRBV5-1 and TRBJ2-2; 8 nucleotides match TRBD1. CDR3 length: 15 residues. V was clipped by 4 bases and J by 1 base; unmatched bases: 3. CDR1 is SGHRS, CDR2 YFSETQ, per germline. The CDR3 is CASSLDRGNTGELFF. CDR3 nucleotide sequence: TGCGCCAGCAGCCTCGACAGGGGGAACACCGGGGAGCTGTTTTTT. The variable domain in full, completed from reference TRBV5-1 and TRBJ2-2, reads KAGVTQTPRYLIKTRGQQVTLSCSPISGHRSVSWYQQTPGQGLQFLFEYFSETQRNKGNFPGRFSGRQFSNSRSEMNVSTLELGDSALYLCASSLDRGNTGELFFGEGSRLTVL.

The CDR3 sequence: CASSESLRTEAFF. In DNA form, the CDR3 reads TGTGCCAGCAGTGAATCCTTGAGGACTGAAGCTTTCTTT. The J gene is TRBJ1-1, the V gene TRBV6-1, with no clear D. The CDR3 spans 13 residues. The V end lost 2 bases, the J end lost 5 bases, and 9 bases lay between the germline ends. Germline V gene data show CDR1 as MNHNS and CDR2 as SASEGT.

The V and J genes are TRBV19 and TRBJ1-5, with 8 bases lining up with TRBD1. CDR1 is LNHDA, CDR2 SQIVND, per germline (reference sequence). This CDR3 region has 16 residues. With V trimmed by 5 bases and J by 3 bases, 9 bases remained unmatched. The CDR3 DNA reads TGTGCCAGTAGTGTAATGAGGACAGGGCTCAATCAGCCCCAGCATTTT. It is translated as CASSVMRTGLNQPQHF. The variable domain in full, with the rest retrieved from reference TRBV19 and TRBJ1-5, is DGGITQSPKYLFRKEGQNVTLSCEQNLNHDAMYWYRQDPGQGLRLIYYSQIVNDFQKGDIAEGYSVSREKKESFPLTVTSAQKNPTAFYLCASSVMRTGLNQPQHFGDGTRLSIL.

CDR3 nucleotide sequence: TGTGCCAGCAGCTTAACCCGCCCGTTTAGCGGGAGGGCTAACACCGGGGAGCTGTTTTTT. Amino acids: CASSLTRPFSGRANTGELFF. The chain carries TRBV7-3 and TRBJ2-2; 11 bases align to TRBD2. The ends lost 0 bases at V and 2 bases at J; junction bases unmatched: 11. The CDR3 spans 20 residues. Germline-derived CDR1 and CDR2 are SGHTA and FQGTGA.

The chain uses TRBV7-2 and TRBJ2-2; unclear D gene. The CDR3 runs 13 residues. V lost 1 base to trimming and J lost 6 bases, with 6 bases between them. CDR1 is SGHTA, CDR2 FQGNSA, per germline. In DNA, the CDR3 is TGTGCCAGCAGCTTAGAGAGCTCCGGGGAGCTGTTTTTT. The encoded protein is CASSLESSGELFF.

V is TRBV9 and J is TRBJ1-4, with D possibly TRBD1 on 6 matching bases. Germline V gene lookup returns CDR1 SGDLS and CDR2 YYNGEE. V gave up 4 bases and J gave up 4 bases, with 14 bases separating them. The CDR3 is 15 residues long. CDR3 region: CASSPRGGYNEKLFF. The CDR3 region has the DNA TGTGCCAGCAGCCCAAGGGGGGGGTATAATGAAAAACTGTTTTTT.

This clone occurred a few times. The chain links TRBV7-9 to TRBJ2-7; 8 nucleotides line up with TRBD1. This CDR3 is 16 amino acids long. After removal of 1 base from V and 4 bases from J, the junction contained 9 bases not matched to a gene. Germline loops: CDR1 SEHNR, CDR2 FQNEAQ (reference sequence). CDR3 nucleotides: TGTGCCAGCAGCTTAGGGGGGACAGGAGGGAATTACGAGCAGTACTTC. The encoded protein is CASSLGGTGGNYEQYF.

The rearrangement uses TRBV6-2 or TRBV6-3 and TRBJ1-6; 9 bases are shared with TRBD1. Germline V gives CDR1 MNHEY, CDR2 SVGEGT. The CDR3 runs 15 residues. Trimming cost V 6 bases and J 6 bases; bases outside gene matches: 6. CDR3 nucleotide sequence: TGTGCCAGCAGCCAAACAGGGGGCCCTAATTCACCCCTCCACTTT. Translated, it gives CASSQTGGPNSPLHF.

The V and J genes are TRBV28 and TRBJ1-3; D is uncertain. The CDR3 consists of 16 residues. Trimming shortened V by 4 bases and J by 2 bases, and 15 bases separated the two germline ends. The V gene's germline CDR1 is MDHEN and CDR2 SYDVKM. The CDR3, as DNA: TGTGCCAGCAGTTCCCGCATCGGGAGAGCTGGAAACACCATATATTTT. This codes for CASSSRIGRAGNTIYF.

In this sample, this clone turned up a few times. The V gene is TRBV6-1, the J gene TRBJ1-1; 7 bases match TRBD1. CDR3 length: 15 amino acids. Germline loops: CDR1 MNHNS, CDR2 SASEGT. V lost 1 base and J lost 3; bases outside the gene matches: 5. The CDR3 protein is CASSEGQGSYTEAFF. In nucleotides, the CDR3 is TGTGCCAGCAGTGAAGGACAGGGTAGCTACACTGAAGCTTTCTTT.

This clone was counted only a few times. The chain recombines TRBV14 with TRBJ1-3, with D maybe TRBD1 (6 bases). This CDR3 comprises 17 residues. Trimming cost V 0 bases and J 7 bases, with 19 bases left between them. CDR1 and CDR2 (germline): SGHDN, FVKESK. CDR3 in DNA: TGTGCCAGCAGCCAAGATCTACGCAGGGGCAGTTCCAACACCATATATTTT. Translating it yields CASSQDLRRGSSNTIYF. Drawing the rest from reference TRBV14 and TRBJ1-3, the complete variable domain is EAGVTQFPSHSVIEKGQTVTLRCDPISGHDNLYWYRRVMGKEIKFLLHFVKESKQDESGMPNNRFLAERTGGTYSTLKVQPAELEDSGVYFCASSQDLRRGSSNTIYFGEGSWLTVV.

This sequence joins TRBV5-1 and TRBJ1-4; 7 bases are shared with TRBD1. The CDR3 length is 13 residues. CDR1 is SGHRS and CDR2 is YFSETQ in the germline V gene. Trimming cost V 5 bases and J 5 bases; bases outside gene matches: 3. CDR3 amino acids: CASSEQGNEKLFF. In DNA form, the CDR3 reads TGCGCCAGCAGTGAACAGGGGAATGAAAAACTGTTTTTT.

The sample holds one count of this clone. The chain couples TRBV5-1 to TRBJ1-1; D gene ambiguous. CDR1 is SGHRS, CDR2 YFSETQ, per germline. The CDR3 is 13 amino acids. Trimming pared 5 bases from V and 0 bases from J, leaving 8 bases between. CDR3 loop: CASRALLNTEAFF. CDR3 nucleotide sequence: TGCGCCAGCAGGGCCCTGTTGAACACTGAAGCTTTCTTT.

The V call is TRBV11-2, the J call TRBJ2-7; tentative D call: TRBD1 (6 bases). The CDR3 is made up of 16 amino acids. Trimming cost V 6 bases and J 0 bases, with 18 bases left between them. Germline V lookup: CDR1 SGHAT, CDR2 FQNNGV. The CDR3 here is CASRGLGGHSSYEQYF. The CDR3 coding sequence is TGTGCCAGCAGGGGTTTAGGGGGACACAGCTCCTACGAGCAGTACTTC.

The chain recombines TRBV28 with TRBJ2-2, with TRBD1 as a possible D gene (7 bases). V was trimmed by 4 bases and J by 5 bases, leaving 20 bases between them. This CDR3 is 17 amino acids long. CDR1 MDHEN and CDR2 SYDVKM come from the germline V gene. In DNA form, the CDR3 reads TGTGCCAGCAGTTCACCTGACAGGGTAGGAGGGACCGGGGAGCTGTTTTTT. This translates into CASSSPDRVGGTGELFF.

The chain couples TRBV10-3 to TRBJ1-1, with D tentatively TRBD1 (5 bases). CDR1 and CDR2 (germline): ENHRY, SYGVKD. V lost 0 bases and J 4 bases, leaving 21 bases between the germline ends. The CDR3 loop spans 18 amino acids. CDR3 in amino acids: CAISESTRRGRVSTEAFF. The CDR3 DNA reads as TGTGCCATCAGTGAGTCGACCCGAAGGGGCAGGGTGAGCACTGAAGCTTTCTTT.

This chain uses TRBV18 with TRBJ2-1; 13 bases line up with TRBD2. V lost 0 bases to trimming and J lost 1 base; unmatched junction nucleotides: 0. The CDR3 contains 17 residues. The germline gives CDR1 KGHSH, CDR2 LQKENI. The CDR3 sequence is CASSPPGLAGSYNEQFF. In DNA form, the CDR3 reads TGTGCCAGCTCACCACCGGGACTAGCGGGGTCCTACAATGAGCAGTTCTTC.

The rearrangement joins TRBV28 to TRBJ1-5; possibly TRBD1 for D (5 bases). Trimming pared 4 bases from V and 11 bases from J, leaving 18 bases between. CDR1 MDHEN and CDR2 SYDVKM come from the germline V gene. There are 14 residues in the CDR3. CDR3 in DNA: TGTGCCAGCAGTTCCCGCGGAGGGGACGGGACCCAGCATTTT. As protein: CASSSRGGDGTQHF.

This chain's CDR3 is CASSEPLAGMIYNEQFF. The CDR3 DNA is TGTGCCAGCAGTGAACCCCTAGCGGGAATGATCTACAATGAGCAGTTCTTC. V and J are TRBV6-1 and TRBJ2-1; 9 bases are shared with TRBD2. Germline lookup yields CDR1 MNHNS and CDR2 SASEGT. The length of the CDR3 is 17 residues. The V segment lost 2 bases and the J segment 3 bases; nucleotides outside the gene matches: 8.

CDR3 coding DNA: TGTGCCAGCAGCCTGGGGGGGGCCCGAGTTGGAAAACTGTTTTTT. Translation: CASSLGGARVGKLFF. The chain has TRBV3-1 (or the pseudogene TRBV3-2) and TRBJ1-4; TRBD1 might be the D (6 bases). The V end was cut by 4 bases, the J end by 10 bases, with 19 bases between. The CDR3 has 15 amino acids. Germline values: CDR1 LGHDT, CDR2 YNNKEL (reference sequence).

This rearrangement joins TRBV4-2 to TRBJ1-2; no reliable D call. This CDR3 contains 15 residues. V was shortened by 4 bases and J by 2 bases, with 14 bases between the two germline ends. Germline V gene data show CDR1 as LGHNA and CDR2 as YNFKEQ. In DNA form, the CDR3 reads TGTGCCAGCAGCCCTGGCCGGGGTTTCAACTATGGCTACACCTTC. Translating gives CASSPGRGFNYGYTF.

For the CDR3, the DNA is TGTGCCAGCAGCCAGGGGGGTAGCTATGGCTACACCTTC. This encodes CASSQGGSYGYTF. This chain links TRBV9 with TRBJ1-2; 7 nucleotides line up with TRBD1. V shed 4 bases, J shed 4 bases, and the junction held 4 bases outside the gene matches. The germline V gene has CDR1 SGDLS and CDR2 YYNGEE. The CDR3 runs 13 residues.

The rearrangement joins TRBV4-1 to TRBJ2-2, with D possibly being TRBD2 (6 bases). Germline V gene lookup returns CDR1 MGHRA and CDR2 YSYEKL. The CDR3 is 14 residues long. The germline V and J ends were trimmed by 4 bases and 6 bases, with 12 bases remaining between them. The CDR3: CASSRLGGPGELFF. CDR3 DNA: TGCGCCAGCAGCCGCCTTGGAGGGCCCGGGGAGCTGTTTTTT.

This sequence joins TRBV2 and TRBJ1-1; the match to TRBD1 covers 8 bases. The CDR3 has 15 residues. With V trimmed by 6 bases and J by 2 bases, 8 bases remained unmatched. Germline CDR1 is SNHLY and CDR2 is FYNNEI. CDR3 coding DNA: TGTGCCAGCAGGGTAGACAGGGGACTAAACACTGAAGCTTTCTTT. Translated: CASRVDRGLNTEAFF.

This sequence joins TRBV10-3 and TRBJ2-7; no reliable D call. The CDR3 loop spans 12 amino acids. Germline V CDR1 and CDR2: ENHRY, SYGVKD. Trimming shortened V by 0 bases and J by 4 bases, and 4 bases separated the two germline ends. In DNA form, the CDR3 reads TGTGCCATCAGTGAGTCACGGTACGAGCAGTACTTC. Translated: CAISESRYEQYF.

The chain carries TRBV19 and TRBJ2-1, with 9 bases matching TRBD2. This CDR3 contains 14 residues. Trimming took 5 bases from V and 4 from J; bases not matched to a gene: 3. The germline CDR1 and CDR2 sequences are LNHDA and SQIVND (reference sequence). CDR3 sequence reads: CASSQGLAYNEQFF. The CDR3 coding sequence is TGTGCCAGTAGTCAGGGACTAGCATACAATGAGCAGTTCTTC. The full variable domain, rest sourced from reference TRBV19 and TRBJ2-1, is DGGITQSPKYLFRKEGQNVTLSCEQNLNHDAMYWYRQDPGQGLRLIYYSQIVNDFQKGDIAEGYSVSREKKESFPLTVTSAQKNPTAFYLCASSQGLAYNEQFFGPGTRLTVL.

The rearrangement uses TRBV28 and TRBJ2-1, with 12 positions matching TRBD2. With V trimmed by 7 bases and J by 10 bases, 8 bases remained unmatched. There are 14 residues in the CDR3. Germline CDR1 and CDR2: MDHEN and SYDVKM. The CDR3 coding sequence is TGTGCCAGCACCTTCTCCGGACTAGCGGGGGAGCAGTTCTTC. Translating it yields CASTFSGLAGEQFF.

This rearrangement joins TRBV4-2 to TRBJ1-6; 10 bases agree with TRBD1. This CDR3 has 14 residues. The V segment lost 5 bases and the J segment 9 bases; nucleotides outside the gene matches: 4. Germline CDR1 LGHNA, CDR2 YNFKEQ. CDR3 sequence reads: CASSTRDRGSPLHF. Here the CDR3 DNA reads TGTGCCAGCAGCACACGGGACAGGGGTTCACCCCTCCACTTT.

The chain joins TRBV29-1 to TRBJ2-1; 7 bases fit TRBD2. J lost 4 bases, V lost 0 bases, and 0 bases had no gene match. The CDR3 extends over 13 amino acids. Germline-derived CDR1 and CDR2 are SQVTM and ANQGSEA. The DNA of the CDR3 is TGCAGCGTTGAAGAGGGGGGGTACAATGAGCAGTTCTTC. Residues: CSVEEGGYNEQFF.